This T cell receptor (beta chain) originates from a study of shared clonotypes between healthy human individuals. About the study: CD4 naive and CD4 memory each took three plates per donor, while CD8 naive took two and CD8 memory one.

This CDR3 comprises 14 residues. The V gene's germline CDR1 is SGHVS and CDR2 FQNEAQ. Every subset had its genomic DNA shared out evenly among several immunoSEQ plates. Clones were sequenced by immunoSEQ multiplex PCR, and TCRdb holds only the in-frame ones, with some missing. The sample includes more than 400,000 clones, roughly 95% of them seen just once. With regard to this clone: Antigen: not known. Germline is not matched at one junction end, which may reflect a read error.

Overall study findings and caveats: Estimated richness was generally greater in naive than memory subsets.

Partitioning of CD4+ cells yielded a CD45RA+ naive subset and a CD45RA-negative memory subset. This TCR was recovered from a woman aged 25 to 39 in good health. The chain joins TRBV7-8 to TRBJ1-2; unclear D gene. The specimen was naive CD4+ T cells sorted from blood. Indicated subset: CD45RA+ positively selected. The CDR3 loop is CASSLAVTAYGYTF. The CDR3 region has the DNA TGTGCCAGCAGCCTAGCCGTAACAGCCTATGGCTACACCTTC.